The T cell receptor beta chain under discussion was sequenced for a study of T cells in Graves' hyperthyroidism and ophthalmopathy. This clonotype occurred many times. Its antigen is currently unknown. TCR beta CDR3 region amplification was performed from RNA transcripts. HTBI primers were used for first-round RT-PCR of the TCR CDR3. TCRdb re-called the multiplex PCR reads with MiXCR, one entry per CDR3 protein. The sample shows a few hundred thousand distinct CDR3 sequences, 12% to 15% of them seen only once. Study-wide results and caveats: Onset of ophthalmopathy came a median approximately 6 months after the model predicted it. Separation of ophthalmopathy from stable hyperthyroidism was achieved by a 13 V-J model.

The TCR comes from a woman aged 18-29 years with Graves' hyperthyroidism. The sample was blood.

DNA for the CDR3: TGTGCCAGCAGCTTATGGGACAGGGGCTCCCAAGAGACCCAGTACTTC. It encodes CASSLWDRGSQETQYF. The V and J genes are TRBV7-6 and TRBJ2-5, with 10 bases lining up with TRBD1. CDR3 length: 16 residues. Germline CDR1 is SGHVS and CDR2 is FNYEAQ. V dropped 2 bases and J dropped 1; count of bases not matched to a gene: 4. Supplemented by reference TRBV7-6 and TRBJ2-5, the full variable domain reads GAGVSQSPRYKVTKRGQDVALRCDPISGHVSLYWYRQALGQGPEFLTYFNYEAQQDKSGLPNDRFSAERPEGSISTLTIQRTEQRDSAMYRCASSLWDRGSQETQYFGPGTRLLVL.